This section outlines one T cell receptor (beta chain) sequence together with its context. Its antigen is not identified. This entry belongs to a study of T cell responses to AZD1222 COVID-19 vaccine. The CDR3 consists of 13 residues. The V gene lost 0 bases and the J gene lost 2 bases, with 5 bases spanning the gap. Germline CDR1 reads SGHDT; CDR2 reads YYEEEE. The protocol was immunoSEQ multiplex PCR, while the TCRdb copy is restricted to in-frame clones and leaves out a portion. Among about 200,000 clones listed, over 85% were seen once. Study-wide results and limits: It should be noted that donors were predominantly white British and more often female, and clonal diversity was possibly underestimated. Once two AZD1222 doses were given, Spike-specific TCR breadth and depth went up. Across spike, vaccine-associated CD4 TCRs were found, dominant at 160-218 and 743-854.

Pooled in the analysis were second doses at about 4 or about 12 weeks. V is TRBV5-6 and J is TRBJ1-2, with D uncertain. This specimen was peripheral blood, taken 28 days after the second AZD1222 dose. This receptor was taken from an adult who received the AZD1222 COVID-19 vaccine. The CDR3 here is CASSLVGNYGYTF. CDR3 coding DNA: TGTGCCAGCAGCTTGGTAGGGAACTATGGCTACACCTTC.